These T cell receptor beta chains were read from a single sample in a study of shared clonotypes between healthy human individuals. TCRdb's copy holds only in-frame clones and misses some; the assay was immunoSEQ multiplex PCR. The top ten clones hold about 0.34% of a sample with 1,400,000 or so clones, around 98.5% of them seen once. Sequencing was done on a sample of naive CD4+ T cells sorted from blood. The receptors here all came from a young man in good health. Each CDR3 is given with its conserved first and last residue. D genes are given only for firm matches. Clone size is shown for a subset of rows, as once, few, many or a class of expanded clone.

clone size	V gene	D gene	J gene	CDR3 DNA	CDR3 protein
NA	TRBV14	TRBD1	TRBJ2-7	TGTGCCAGCAGCCGGGACAGGGAACTCTACGAGCAGTACTTC	CASSRDRELYEQYF
NA	TRBV5-1	TRBD1	TRBJ1-4	TGCGCCAGCAGCTTGGGACAGGGTGGAGAAAAACTGTTTTTT	CASSLGQGGEKLFF
NA	TRBV11-3	TRBD2	TRBJ2-3	TGTGCCAGCAGCCTTGGGACTAGCGGCACAGATACGCAGTATTTT	CASSLGTSGTDTQYF
NA	TRBV7-9	TRBD1	TRBJ1-2	TGTGCCAGCAGCTGGGACAGTCCTTATGGCTACACCTTC	CASSWDSPYGYTF
NA	TRBV5-7	TRBD1	TRBJ1-1	TGTGCCAGCAGCTCGCTAAGGGGGCAGTTGAACACTGAAGCTTTCTTT	CASSSLRGQLNTEAFF
NA	TRBV28	TRBD1	TRBJ2-7	TGTGCCGGACAGGGGAGCAAGGACGAGCAGTACTTC	CAGQGSKDEQYF
NA	TRBV21-1	NA	TRBJ2-7	TGTGCCAGCAGCTGGGAGGCTAGCGGGGCCTACGAGCAGTACTTC	CASSWEASGAYEQYF
NA	TRBV28	NA	TRBJ2-7	TGTGCCAGCAGTTTCAAGGGGGCCTACGAGCAGTACTTC	CASSFKGAYEQYF
NA	TRBV2	NA	TRBJ1-5	TGTGCCAGCAGTGAAGGGGGACCCCTATCGCCCCAGCATTTT	CASSEGGPLSPQHF
NA	TRBV11-3	NA	TRBJ2-2	TGTGCCAGCCTAGGGAGCACCGGGGAGCTGTTTTTT	CASLGSTGELFF
once	TRBV25-1	TRBD2	TRBJ2-1	TGTGCCAGCAGCTTAGCGGGGGCGGAGCGGAATGAGCAGTTCTTC	CASSLAGAERNEQFF
once	TRBV29-1	NA	TRBJ1-2	TGCAGCGTTGACCGGGTTCGGGGCTATGGCTACACCTTC	CSVDRVRGYGYTF
NA	TRBV9	NA	TRBJ2-2	TGTGCCAGCAGCGGCGGAACAGGGTCCGGGGAGCTGTTTTTT	CASSGGTGSGELFF
NA	TRBV6-5	NA	TRBJ1-3	TGTGCCAGCAGTTACGGGGCAGGGGGAAACACCATATATTTT	CASSYGAGGNTIYF
once	TRBV10-3	NA	TRBJ2-1	TGTGCCATCAGTGAAAGCGGAGGGAATGAGCAGTTCTTC	CAISESGGNEQFF
NA	TRBV7-8	NA	TRBJ1-1	TGTGCCAGCAGCTTCAACAGGCTAGGTGGCACTGAAGCTTTCTTT	CASSFNRLGGTEAFF
NA	TRBV11-1	NA	TRBJ1-1	TGTGCCAGCAGCTTACCACTGAACACTGAAGCTTTCTTT	CASSLPLNTEAFF
NA	TRBV9	NA	TRBJ2-3	TGTGCCAGCAGCGTAGCTACGGGGGGCCCCAGGGCAGATACGCAGTATTTT	CASSVATGGPRADTQYF
NA	TRBV5-4	NA	TRBJ2-2	TGTGCCAGCAGCTTAGGGGGCGGGACCACCGGGGAGCTGTTTTTT	CASSLGGGTTGELFF
NA	TRBV19	NA	TRBJ2-2	TGTGCCAGTAGACCCGTCTTGACAGGGAACACCGGGGAGCTGTTTTTT	CASRPVLTGNTGELFF
NA	TRBV11-2	NA	TRBJ2-1	TGTGCCAGCAGCCCTCGGTTGACCAGCTCCTACAATGAGCAGTTCTTC	CASSPRLTSSYNEQFF
NA	TRBV7-3	NA	TRBJ2-5	TGTGCCAGCAGCTTACGCTCTCAAGAGACCCAGTACTTC	CASSLRSQETQYF
NA	TRBV19	TRBD2	TRBJ2-7	TGTGCCAGTAGTATTGGGCTAGCGGGGGAGCAGTACTTC	CASSIGLAGEQYF
NA	TRBV7-8	TRBD1	TRBJ2-3	TGTGCCAGCAGCTTAAGCCGACAGGGGAGCGCAGATACGCAGTATTTT	CASSLSRQGSADTQYF
NA	TRBV6-1	NA	TRBJ1-3	TGTGCCAGCGGGTATGGAAACACCATATATTTT	CASGYGNTIYF
NA	TRBV18	TRBD2	TRBJ2-7	TGTGCCAGCTCACATACTAGCGGGGGTCCCTACGAGCAGTACTTC	CASSHTSGGPYEQYF